This is a list of T cell receptor beta chains from one sample in a study of blood T cell repertoires in COVID-19. Sequencing used immunoSEQ multiplex PCR; TCRdb keeps in-frame clones, though not all of them. The table has 150,000 or so clones, about 84% seen once. The sample comprised PBMCs or T cells enriched from blood (not recorded which). The receptors stem from a man aged 50 or older who had recovered from COVID-19. Both conserved end residues are part of each CDR3. D genes are given only for firm matches. Size is stated for part of the rows, as once, few or many counts, or as a class when the clone is expanded.

>TRBJ2-1|TRBV7-9|-|TRBD2
TGTGCCAGCAGCACAGCCCGGGGGGAGTACAATGAGCAGTTCTTC
CASSTARGEYNEQFF
>TRBJ1-1|TRBV28|-|-
TGTGCCAGCAGTTTAGAGGGTTACCGTCACACTGAAGCTTTCTTT
CASSLEGYRHTEAFF
>TRBJ1-1|TRBV10-3|-|-
TGTGCCACAGCAGGGCGGAACACTGAAGCTTTCTTT
CATAGRNTEAFF
>TRBJ1-4|TRBV11-1|-|-
TGTGCCAGCAGCTTCAACGGGCCCAGCGGAGAAAAACTGTTTTTT
CASSFNGPSGEKLFF
>TRBJ2-7|TRBV7-8|-|TRBD2
TGTGCCAGCAGCTCCCTGGGGAGGGACTCCTACGAGCAGTACTTC
CASSSLGRDSYEQYF
>TRBJ1-4|TRBV27|-|-
TGTGCCAGCAGTTTACAGGTTCGGGGGGATGAAAAACTGTTTTTT
CASSLQVRGDEKLFF
>TRBJ2-3|TRBV3-1/TRBV3-2|-|-
TGTGCCAGCAGCCAAGGTAGGAGGGGGCCCGCCGGGGGAGATACGCAGTATTTT
CASSQGRRGPAGGDTQYF
>TRBJ2-6|TRBV3-1/TRBV3-2|-|-
TGTGCCAGCAGGCAGAATCTCCCAGACATCGAGGTCCTGACTTTC
CASRQNLPDIEVLTF
>TRBJ1-3|TRBV2|-|-
TGTGCCAGCAGTGAAGGGCCCCGCGGAAACACCATATATTTT
CASSEGPRGNTIYF
>TRBJ2-2|TRBV4-3|once|-
TGCGCCAGCAGCCAAGATTGGGTTAACTTCTACAGTACTAACACCGGGGAGCTGTTTTTT
CASSQDWVNFYSTNTGELFF
>TRBJ1-5|TRBV7-2|-|TRBD1
TGTGCCAGCAGCGAGGGGGCAGGGGGCAATCAGCCCCAGCATTTT
CASSEGAGGNQPQHF
>TRBJ1-1|TRBV11-2|-|TRBD1
TGTGCCAGCAGCCGGGGACAGCCCACTGAAGCTTTCTTT
CASSRGQPTEAFF
>TRBJ2-6|TRBV20-1|-|-
TGCAGTGCTAGTGTTCAGACTGGGGCCAACGTCCTGACTTTC
CSASVQTGANVLTF
>TRBJ2-1|TRBV20-1|-|-
TGCAGTGCTAGTACCGGGACAGCGGGCTACAATGAGCAGTTCTTC
CSASTGTAGYNEQFF
>TRBJ1-5|TRBV27|-|TRBD1
TGTGCCAGCAGTTCGTCCCGGGACAGGGGTCAGCCCCAGCATTTT
CASSSSRDRGQPQHF
>TRBJ2-5|TRBV27|-|-
TGTGCCAGCAGTTTGGAGGGGATGGGTTGGGAGACCCAGTACTTC
CASSLEGMGWETQYF
>TRBJ1-1|TRBV7-9|-|-
TGTGCCAGCAGCTTAGCAGGGGCCCCTGAAGCTTTCTTT
CASSLAGAPEAFF
>TRBJ1-5|TRBV19|few|TRBD1
TGTGCCAGTAGTATGCCCGCGACAGGGGATCAGCCCCAGCATTTT
CASSMPATGDQPQHF
>TRBJ1-1|TRBV5-1|-|-
TGCGCCAGCAGGGCCGGGACAATAAACACTGAAGCTTTCTTT
CASRAGTINTEAFF
>TRBJ2-6|TRBV9|-|TRBD2
TGTGCCAGCAGCCCGACGACTAGCGGGGGGGCAGGAGGGGCCAACGTCCTGACTTTC
CASSPTTSGGAGGANVLTF
>TRBJ2-1|TRBV27|-|TRBD1
TGTGCCAGCGGGGACAGGAGTTACAATGAGCAGTTCTTC
CASGDRSYNEQFF
>TRBJ1-2|TRBV29-1|-|TRBD1
TGCAGCGTTCGACAGGGGAATGGCTACACCTTC
CSVRQGNGYTF
>TRBJ2-7|TRBV27|-|-
TGTGCCAGCAGTTTAGCGGGGGCTAGGGGCGAGCAGTACTTC
CASSLAGARGEQYF
>TRBJ1-6|TRBV5-5|-|-
TGTGCCAGCAGCTTGAGTCCCGGCCAGGGATTCGGCCCCCTCCACTTT
CASSLSPGQGFGPLHF
>TRBJ1-3|TRBV19|-|-
TGTGCCAGTAGTCTCAGCTCTGGAAACACCATATATTTT
CASSLSSGNTIYF
>TRBJ1-4|TRBV11-2|-|TRBD1
TGTGCCAGCAGCCCCTCGACAGGGTCTGCGACAAAACTGTTTTTT
CASSPSTGSATKLFF
>TRBJ2-5|TRBV6-5|once|TRBD1
TGTGCCAGCAGCGGGGGACAGGGGGGTCAAGAGACCCAGTACTTC
CASSGGQGGQETQYF
>TRBJ1-5|TRBV7-3|-|-
TGTGCCAGCAGCTTCGGGGGCAATCAGCCCCAGCATTTT
CASSFGGNQPQHF
>TRBJ2-4|TRBV30|-|-
TGTGCCTGGAGGGACTCGGGGGACATTCAGTACTTC
CAWRDSGDIQYF
>TRBJ1-1|TRBV5-1|-|-
TGCGCCAGCAGCATGACAGGAGGTTCCACTGAAGCTTTCTTT
CASSMTGGSTEAFF
>TRBJ1-5|TRBV6-2/TRBV6-3|-|-
TGTGCCAGCAGTCCAGAGGGTTGGAACAATCAGCCCCAGCATTTT
CASSPEGWNNQPQHF
>TRBJ1-1|TRBV10-2|once|-
TGCGCCAGCAGTGGAGACAGTGGGCCTGAAGCTTTCTTT
CASSGDSGPEAFF
>TRBJ1-1|TRBV11-1|-|TRBD1
TGTGCCAGCAGCACTGGGACAGGGGGGAACACTGAAGCTTTCTTT
CASSTGTGGNTEAFF
>TRBJ2-1|TRBV10-3|-|-
TGTGCCATCAGTGGTACACTTCGGGGCAATGAGCAGTTCTTC
CAISGTLRGNEQFF
>TRBJ1-6|TRBV2|-|-
TGTGCCAGCAAGGACAGAAGCTCCTATAATTCACCCCTCCACTTT
CASKDRSSYNSPLHF
>TRBJ2-3|TRBV9|once|TRBD1
TGTGCCAGCAGCACTGAGGGGGCTCGCACAGATACGCAGTATTTT
CASSTEGARTDTQYF
>TRBJ2-1|TRBV5-1|-|TRBD2
TGCGCCAGCAGCTTTGGCGGGGGCAATGAGCAGTTCTTC
CASSFGGGNEQFF
>TRBJ1-6|TRBV4-1|few|-
TGCGCCAGCAGCCAAGATTACGGGGTGAATTCACCCCTCCACTTT
CASSQDYGVNSPLHF
>TRBJ2-3|TRBV19|-|TRBD2
TGTGCCAGTAACCGGGACTACACAGATACGCAGTATTTT
CASNRDYTDTQYF
>TRBJ1-2|TRBV9|once|-
TGTGCCAGCAGCCCCGGACAGCCTATCTATGGCTACACCTTC
CASSPGQPIYGYTF
>TRBJ1-2|TRBV5-3|-|-
TGTGCCAGAAGCTCACAGGGCTTGGGCGCCCTAAACTATGGCTACACCTTC
CARSSQGLGALNYGYTF
>TRBJ2-3|TRBV7-2|-|-
TGTGCCAGCAGACCCCCCATTTTTGGGCCGCGTCGAGCAGATACGCAGTATTTT
CASRPPIFGPRRADTQYF
>TRBJ1-5|TRBV24-1|-|-
TGTGCCACCAGTGAGTATAGTGGTCAGCCCCAGCATTTT
CATSEYSGQPQHF
>TRBJ1-6|TRBV5-4|-|-
TGTGCCAGCAGCTTGGGGAGCCTCTATAATTCACCCCTCCACTTT
CASSLGSLYNSPLHF
>TRBJ1-1|TRBV9|-|-
TGTGCCAGCAGCCGGGCGGGGGGAGCGTACACTGAAGCTTTCTTT
CASSRAGGAYTEAFF
>TRBJ1-5|TRBV15|-|-
TGTGCCACCAGCAGAGATAAGGGAGTTGGGCCCCAGCATTTT
CATSRDKGVGPQHF
>TRBJ2-5|TRBV6-5|few|-
TGTGCCAGCAGTTACTCGAAAGTCCGGGGGTGGGAGACCCAGTACTTC
CASSYSKVRGWETQYF
>TRBJ1-2|TRBV5-8|-|TRBD1
TGTGCCAGCAGCTCCTTACGGGACAGGGGGTTCGGCTACACCTTC
CASSSLRDRGFGYTF
>TRBJ1-2|TRBV2|-|TRBD1
TGTGCCAGCAGTATTAAACAGGGGGCTCCCTATGGCTACACCTTC
CASSIKQGAPYGYTF
>TRBJ2-2|TRBV30|once|-
TGTGCCTGGAGTGTACAAGGGGTGAACACCGGGGAGCTGTTTTTT
CAWSVQGVNTGELFF